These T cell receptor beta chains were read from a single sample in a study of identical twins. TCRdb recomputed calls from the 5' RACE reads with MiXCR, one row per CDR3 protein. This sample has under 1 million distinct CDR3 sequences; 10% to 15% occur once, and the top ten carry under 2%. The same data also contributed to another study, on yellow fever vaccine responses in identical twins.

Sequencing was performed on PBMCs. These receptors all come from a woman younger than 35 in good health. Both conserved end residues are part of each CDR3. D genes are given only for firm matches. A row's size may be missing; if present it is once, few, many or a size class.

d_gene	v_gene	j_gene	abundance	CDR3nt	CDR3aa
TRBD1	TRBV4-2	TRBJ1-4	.	TGTGCCAGCAGCCAAGCGGGACAGGATGAAAAACTGTTTTTT	CASSQAGQDEKLFF
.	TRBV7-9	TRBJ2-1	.	TGTGCCAGCAGCCCCGAAGCTTTAGTAAGCTCCTACAATGAGCAGTTCTTC	CASSPEALVSSYNEQFF
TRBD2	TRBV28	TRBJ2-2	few	TGTGCCAGCAGCGGGGGGGGGAGATCGAACACCGGGGAGCTGTTTTTT	CASSGGGRSNTGELFF
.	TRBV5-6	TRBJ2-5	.	TGTGCCAGCAGATGGGACTCGGGAGAGACCCAGTACTTC	CASRWDSGETQYF
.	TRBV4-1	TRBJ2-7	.	TGCGCCAGCAGCCAAGATCAGACCTACGAGCAGTACTTC	CASSQDQTYEQYF
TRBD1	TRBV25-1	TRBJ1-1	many	TGTGCCAGCAGCGAGTACACAGGGGGCTCTACTGAAGCTTTCTTT	CASSEYTGGSTEAFF
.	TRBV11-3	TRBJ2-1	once	TGTGCCAGCAGCCCCCTCGGGGAAGGGGAGCAGTTCTTC	CASSPLGEGEQFF
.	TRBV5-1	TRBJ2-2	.	TGCGCCAGCAGTCCAGGGGTAGTCGACACCGGGGAGCTGTTTTTT	CASSPGVVDTGELFF
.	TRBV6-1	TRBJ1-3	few	TGTGCCAGCAGCCTCCGACAGGACTTCTCTGGAAACACCATATATTTT	CASSLRQDFSGNTIYF
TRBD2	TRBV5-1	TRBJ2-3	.	TGCGCCAGCAGCCCCTTAGCGGGAGAGCCCACAGATACGCAGTATTTT	CASSPLAGEPTDTQYF
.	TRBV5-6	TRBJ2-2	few	TGTGCCAGCAGCTTGGACAGGAGGAACACCGGGGAGCTGTTTTTT	CASSLDRRNTGELFF
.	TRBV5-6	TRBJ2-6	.	TGTGCCAGCAGCTTGGTGGTGGGGACTGGGGCCAACGTCCTGACTTTC	CASSLVVGTGANVLTF
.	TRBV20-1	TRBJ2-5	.	TGCAGTGCTAGACTACGCACAGGAGATCATGAGACCCAGTACTTC	CSARLRTGDHETQYF
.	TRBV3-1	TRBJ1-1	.	TGTGCCAGCAGCATAAACAGCCATGAAGCTTTCTTT	CASSINSHEAFF
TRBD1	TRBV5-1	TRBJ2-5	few	TGCGCCAGCAGAAGGACAGGGGGACAAGAGACCCAGTACTTC	CASRRTGGQETQYF
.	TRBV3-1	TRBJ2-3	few	TGTGCCAGCAGCCATCGGGGAGTCGATACGCAGTATTTT	CASSHRGVDTQYF
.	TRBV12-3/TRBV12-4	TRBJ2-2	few	TGTGCCAGCACCCTCCTGGGGCCCACCGGGGAGCTGTTTTTT	CASTLLGPTGELFF
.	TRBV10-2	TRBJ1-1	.	TGCGCCAGCAGTGAGTCGACGGGAGGGTTATTCGTCTACACTGAAGCTTTCTTT	CASSESTGGLFVYTEAFF
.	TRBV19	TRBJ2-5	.	TGTGCCAGTAGTGGTCGCTCCGGGCGGGAGACCCAGTACTTC	CASSGRSGRETQYF
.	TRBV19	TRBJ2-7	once	TGTGCCAGTAGTATAATGCAGGGGAACGAGCAGTACTTC	CASSIMQGNEQYF
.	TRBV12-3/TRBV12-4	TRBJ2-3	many	TGTGCCAGCAGTCGGGACAGCACAGATACGCAGTATTTT	CASSRDSTDTQYF
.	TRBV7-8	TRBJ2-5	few	TGTGCCAGCAGGCCTGGGCTAGTGCAAGAGACCCAGTACTTC	CASRPGLVQETQYF
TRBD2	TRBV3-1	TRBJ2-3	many	TGTGCCAGCAGCCAGATACTACCGGGACTAGCTTTTACGCAGTATTTT	CASSQILPGLAFTQYF
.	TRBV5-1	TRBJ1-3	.	TGCGCCAGCAGCTTGGGCTCTTTCCTCTCTGGAAACACCATATATTTT	CASSLGSFLSGNTIYF
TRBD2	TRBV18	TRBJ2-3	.	TGTGCCAGCTCACCACTAAGCGGGGGAGTTATCAGCACAGATACGCAGTATTTT	CASSPLSGGVISTDTQYF
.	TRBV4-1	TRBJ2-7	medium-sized	TGCGCCAGCAGCCAAGACGGACCTTACGAGCAGTACTTC	CASSQDGPYEQYF
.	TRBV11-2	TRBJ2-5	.	TGTGCCAGCAGCTTCCGGGACAAGTACCAAGAGACCCAGTACTTC	CASSFRDKYQETQYF
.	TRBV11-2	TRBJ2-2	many	TGTGCCAGCAGCTCAACAGCGAACACCGGGGAGCTGTTTTTT	CASSSTANTGELFF